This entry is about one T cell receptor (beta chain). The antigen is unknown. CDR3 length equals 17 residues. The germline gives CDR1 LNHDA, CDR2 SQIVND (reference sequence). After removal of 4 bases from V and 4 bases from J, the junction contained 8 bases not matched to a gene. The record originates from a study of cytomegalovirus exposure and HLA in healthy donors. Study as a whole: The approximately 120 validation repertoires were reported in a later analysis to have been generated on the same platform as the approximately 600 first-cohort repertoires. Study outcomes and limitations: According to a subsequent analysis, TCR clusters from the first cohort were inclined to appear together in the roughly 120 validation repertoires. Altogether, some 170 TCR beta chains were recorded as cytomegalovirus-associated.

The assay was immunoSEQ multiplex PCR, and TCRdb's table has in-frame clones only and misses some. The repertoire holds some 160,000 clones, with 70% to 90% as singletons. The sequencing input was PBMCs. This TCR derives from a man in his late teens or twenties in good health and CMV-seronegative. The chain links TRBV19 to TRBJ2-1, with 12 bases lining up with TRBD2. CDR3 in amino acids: CASSKTSGGLPYNEQFF. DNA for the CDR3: TGTGCCAGTAGTAAGACTAGCGGGGGATTACCATACAATGAGCAGTTCTTC.